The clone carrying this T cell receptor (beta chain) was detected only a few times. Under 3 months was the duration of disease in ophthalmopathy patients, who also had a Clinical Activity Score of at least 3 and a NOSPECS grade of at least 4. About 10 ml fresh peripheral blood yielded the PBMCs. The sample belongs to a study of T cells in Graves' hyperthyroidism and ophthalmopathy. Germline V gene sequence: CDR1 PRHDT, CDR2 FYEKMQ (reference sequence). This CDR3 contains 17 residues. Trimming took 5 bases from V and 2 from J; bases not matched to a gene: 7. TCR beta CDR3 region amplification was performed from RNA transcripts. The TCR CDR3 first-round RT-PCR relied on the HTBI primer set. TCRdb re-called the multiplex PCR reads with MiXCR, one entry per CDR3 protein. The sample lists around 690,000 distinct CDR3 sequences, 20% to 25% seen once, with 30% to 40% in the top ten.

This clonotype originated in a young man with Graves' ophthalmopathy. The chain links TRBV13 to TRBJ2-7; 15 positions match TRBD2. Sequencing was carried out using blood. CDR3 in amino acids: CASSLGTSGRHPYEQYF. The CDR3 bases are TGTGCCAGCAGCCTTGGGACTAGCGGGAGGCATCCCTACGAGCAGTACTTC. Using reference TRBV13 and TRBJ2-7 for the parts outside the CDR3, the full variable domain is AAGVIQSPRHLIKEKRETATLKCYPIPRHDTVYWYQQGPGQDPQFLISFYEKMQSDKGSIPDRFSAQQFSDYHSELNMSSLELGDSALYFCASSLGTSGRHPYEQYFGPGTRLTVT.